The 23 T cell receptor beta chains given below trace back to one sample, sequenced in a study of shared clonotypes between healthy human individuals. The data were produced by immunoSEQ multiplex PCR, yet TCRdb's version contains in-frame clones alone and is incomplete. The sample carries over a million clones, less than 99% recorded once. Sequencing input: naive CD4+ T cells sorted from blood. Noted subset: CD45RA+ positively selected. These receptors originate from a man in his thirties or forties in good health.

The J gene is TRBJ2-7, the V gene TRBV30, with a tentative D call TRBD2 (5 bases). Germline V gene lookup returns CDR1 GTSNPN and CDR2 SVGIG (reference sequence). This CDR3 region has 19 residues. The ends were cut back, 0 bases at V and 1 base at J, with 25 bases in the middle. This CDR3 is CAWSVRLLADQRESYEQYF. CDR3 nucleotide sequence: TGTGCCTGGAGTGTACGCTTGTTGGCAGATCAGAGGGAATCCTACGAGCAGTACTTC.

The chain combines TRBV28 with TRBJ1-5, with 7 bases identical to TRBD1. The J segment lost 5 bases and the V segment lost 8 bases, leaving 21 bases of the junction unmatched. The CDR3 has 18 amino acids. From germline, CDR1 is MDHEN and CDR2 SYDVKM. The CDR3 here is CASVRRGVRQGRDQPQHF. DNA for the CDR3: TGTGCCAGCGTTCGGAGAGGGGTCAGACAGGGTCGCGATCAGCCCCAGCATTTT. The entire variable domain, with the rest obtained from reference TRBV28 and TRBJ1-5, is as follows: DVKVTQSSRYLVKRTGEKVFLECVQDMDHENMFWYRQDPGLGLRLIYFSYDVKMKEKGDIPEGYSVSREKKERFSLILESASTNQTSMYLCASVRRGVRQGRDQPQHFGDGTRLSIL.

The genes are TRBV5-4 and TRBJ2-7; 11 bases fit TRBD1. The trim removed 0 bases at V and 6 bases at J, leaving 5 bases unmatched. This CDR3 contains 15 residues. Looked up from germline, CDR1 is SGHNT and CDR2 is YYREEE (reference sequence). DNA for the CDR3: TGTGCCAGCAGCTTGGGGGGACAGGGGGATGGCGAGCAGTACTTC. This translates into CASSLGGQGDGEQYF.

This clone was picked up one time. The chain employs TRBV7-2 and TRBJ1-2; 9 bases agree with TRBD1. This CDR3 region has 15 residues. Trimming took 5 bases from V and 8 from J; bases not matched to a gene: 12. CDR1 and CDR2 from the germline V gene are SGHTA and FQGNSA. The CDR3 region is CASSPSGDREWGYTF. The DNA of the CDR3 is TGTGCCAGCAGCCCTAGCGGGGACAGGGAGTGGGGCTACACCTTC. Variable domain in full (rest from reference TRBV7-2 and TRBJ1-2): GAGVSQSPSNKVTEKGKDVELRCDPISGHTALYWYRQSLGQGLEFLIYFQGNSAPDKSGLPSDRFSAERTGGSVSTLTIQRTQQEDSAVYLCASSPSGDREWGYTFGSGTRLTVV.

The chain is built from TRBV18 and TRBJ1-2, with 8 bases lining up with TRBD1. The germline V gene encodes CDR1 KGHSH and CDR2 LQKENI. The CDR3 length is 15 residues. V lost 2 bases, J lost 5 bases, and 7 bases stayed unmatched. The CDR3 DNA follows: TGTGCCAGCTCACCAACAGGACAGGGTGTTTATGGCTACACCTTC. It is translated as CASSPTGQGVYGYTF.

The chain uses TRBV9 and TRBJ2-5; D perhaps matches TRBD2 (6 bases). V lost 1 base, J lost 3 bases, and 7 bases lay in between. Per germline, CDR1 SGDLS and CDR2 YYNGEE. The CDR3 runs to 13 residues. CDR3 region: CASSVWGEETQYF. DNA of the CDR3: TGTGCCAGCAGCGTATGGGGGGAAGAGACCCAGTACTTC. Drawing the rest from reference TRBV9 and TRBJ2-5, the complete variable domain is DSGVTQTPKHLITATGQRVTLRCSPRSGDLSVYWYQQSLDQGLQFLIQYYNGEERAKGNILERFSAQQFPDLHSELNLSSLELGDSALYFCASSVWGEETQYFGPGTRLLVL.

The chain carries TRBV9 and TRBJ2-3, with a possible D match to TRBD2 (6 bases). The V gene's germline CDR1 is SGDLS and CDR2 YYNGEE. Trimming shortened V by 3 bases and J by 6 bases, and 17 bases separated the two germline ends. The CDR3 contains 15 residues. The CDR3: CASSGLAVGIDTQYF. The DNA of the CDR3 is TGTGCCAGCAGCGGATTAGCGGTTGGGATTGATACGCAGTATTTT. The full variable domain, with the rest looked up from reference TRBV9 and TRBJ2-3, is DSGVTQTPKHLITATGQRVTLRCSPRSGDLSVYWYQQSLDQGLQFLIQYYNGEERAKGNILERFSAQQFPDLHSELNLSSLELGDSALYFCASSGLAVGIDTQYFGPGTRLTVL.

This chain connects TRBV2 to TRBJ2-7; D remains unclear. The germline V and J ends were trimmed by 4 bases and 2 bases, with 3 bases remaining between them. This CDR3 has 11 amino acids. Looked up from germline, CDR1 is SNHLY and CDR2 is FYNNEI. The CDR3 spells CASSVAYEQYF. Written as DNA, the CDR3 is TGTGCCAGCAGTGTTGCCTACGAGCAGTACTTC.

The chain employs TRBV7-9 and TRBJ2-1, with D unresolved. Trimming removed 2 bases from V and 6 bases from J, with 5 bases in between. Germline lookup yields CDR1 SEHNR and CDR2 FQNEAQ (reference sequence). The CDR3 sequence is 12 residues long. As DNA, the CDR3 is TGTGCCAGCAGCTTAAGCCGCAATGAGCAGTTCTTC. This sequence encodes CASSLSRNEQFF.

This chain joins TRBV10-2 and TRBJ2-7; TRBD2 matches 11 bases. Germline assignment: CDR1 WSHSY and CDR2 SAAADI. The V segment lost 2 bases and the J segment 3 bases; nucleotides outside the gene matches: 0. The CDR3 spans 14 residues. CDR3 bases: TGCGCCAGCAGTGAGGGACTAGCGGGCTACGAGCAGTACTTC. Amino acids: CASSEGLAGYEQYF.

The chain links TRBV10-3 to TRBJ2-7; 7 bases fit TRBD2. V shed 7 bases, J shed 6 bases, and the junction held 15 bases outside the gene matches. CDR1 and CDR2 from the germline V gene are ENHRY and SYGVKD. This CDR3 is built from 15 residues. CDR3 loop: CAITPGPSGLAEQYF. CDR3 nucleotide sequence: TGTGCCATCACCCCCGGTCCTAGCGGATTGGCCGAGCAGTACTTC.

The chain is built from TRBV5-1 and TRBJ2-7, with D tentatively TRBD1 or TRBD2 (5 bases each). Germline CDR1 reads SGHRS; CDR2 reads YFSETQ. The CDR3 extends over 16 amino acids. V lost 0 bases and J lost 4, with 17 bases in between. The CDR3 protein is CASSLGWGSPSYEQYF. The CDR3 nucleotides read TGCGCCAGCAGCTTGGGATGGGGGAGTCCCTCGTACGAGCAGTACTTC.

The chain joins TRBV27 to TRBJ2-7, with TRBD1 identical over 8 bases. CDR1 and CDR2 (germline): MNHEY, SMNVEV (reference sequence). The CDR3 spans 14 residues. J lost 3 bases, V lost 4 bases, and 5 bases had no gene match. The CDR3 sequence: CASSSGQGHYEQYF. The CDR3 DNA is TGTGCCAGCAGTTCAGGACAGGGTCACTACGAGCAGTACTTC.

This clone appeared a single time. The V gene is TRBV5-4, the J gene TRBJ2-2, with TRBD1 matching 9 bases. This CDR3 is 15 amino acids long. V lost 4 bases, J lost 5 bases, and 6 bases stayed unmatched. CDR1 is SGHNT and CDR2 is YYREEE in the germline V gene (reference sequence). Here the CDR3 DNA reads TGTGCCAGCAGCGCGAACAGGGGGCCGACCGGGGAGCTGTTTTTT. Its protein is CASSANRGPTGELFF.

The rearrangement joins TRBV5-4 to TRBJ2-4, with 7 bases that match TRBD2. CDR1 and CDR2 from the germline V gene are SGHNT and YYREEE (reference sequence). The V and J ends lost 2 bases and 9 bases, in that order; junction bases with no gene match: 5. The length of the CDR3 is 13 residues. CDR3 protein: CASSFREEVIQYF. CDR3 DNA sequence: TGTGCCAGCAGCTTCCGGGAGGAGGTCATTCAGTACTTC.

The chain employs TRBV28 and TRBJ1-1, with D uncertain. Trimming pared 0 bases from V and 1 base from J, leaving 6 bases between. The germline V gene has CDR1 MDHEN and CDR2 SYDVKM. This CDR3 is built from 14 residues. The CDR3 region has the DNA TGTGCCAGCAGTTTATGGGGCGGGAACACTGAAGCTTTCTTT. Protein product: CASSLWGGNTEAFF.

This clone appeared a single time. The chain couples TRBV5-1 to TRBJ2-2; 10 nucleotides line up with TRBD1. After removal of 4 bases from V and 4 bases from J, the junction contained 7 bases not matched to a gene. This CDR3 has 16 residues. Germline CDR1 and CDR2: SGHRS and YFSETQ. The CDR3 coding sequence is TGCGCCAGCAGCCTCCGGACAGGGGGTAGCACCGGGGAGCTGTTTTTT. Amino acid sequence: CASSLRTGGSTGELFF. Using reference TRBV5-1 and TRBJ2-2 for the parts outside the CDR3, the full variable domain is KAGVTQTPRYLIKTRGQQVTLSCSPISGHRSVSWYQQTPGQGLQFLFEYFSETQRNKGNFPGRFSGRQFSNSRSEMNVSTLELGDSALYLCASSLRTGGSTGELFFGEGSRLTVL.

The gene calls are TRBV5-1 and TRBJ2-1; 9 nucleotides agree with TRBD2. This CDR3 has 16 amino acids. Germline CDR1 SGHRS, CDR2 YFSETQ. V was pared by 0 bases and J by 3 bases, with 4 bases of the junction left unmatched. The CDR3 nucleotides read TGCGCCAGCAGCTTGGCTCCGACTAGCGGCTACAATGAGCAGTTCTTC. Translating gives CASSLAPTSGYNEQFF.

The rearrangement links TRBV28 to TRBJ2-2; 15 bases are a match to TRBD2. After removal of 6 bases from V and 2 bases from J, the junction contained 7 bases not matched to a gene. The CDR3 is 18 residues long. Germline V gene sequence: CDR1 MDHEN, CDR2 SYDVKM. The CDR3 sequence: CASRVGLAGGGNTGELFF. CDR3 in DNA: TGTGCCAGCAGGGTTGGACTAGCGGGAGGGGGTAACACCGGGGAGCTGTTTTTT.

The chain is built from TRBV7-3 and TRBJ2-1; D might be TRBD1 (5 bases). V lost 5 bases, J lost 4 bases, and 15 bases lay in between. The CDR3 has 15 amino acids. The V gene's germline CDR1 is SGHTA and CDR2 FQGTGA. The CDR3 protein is CASSPAGAGYNEQFF. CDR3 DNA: TGTGCCAGCAGCCCGGCTGGGGCTGGTTACAATGAGCAGTTCTTC. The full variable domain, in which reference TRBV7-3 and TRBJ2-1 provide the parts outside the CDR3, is GAGVSQTPSNKVTEKGKYVELRCDPISGHTALYWYRQSLGQGPEFLIYFQGTGAADDSGLPNDRFFAVRPEGSVSTLKIQRTERGDSAVYLCASSPAGAGYNEQFFGPGTRLTVL.

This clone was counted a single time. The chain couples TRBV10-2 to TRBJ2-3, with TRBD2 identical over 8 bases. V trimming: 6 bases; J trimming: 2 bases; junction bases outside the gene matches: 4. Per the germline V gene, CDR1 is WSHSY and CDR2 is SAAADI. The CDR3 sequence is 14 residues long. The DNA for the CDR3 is TGCGCCAGCAGGATGCGGGAGGACACAGATACGCAGTATTTT. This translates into CASRMREDTDTQYF.

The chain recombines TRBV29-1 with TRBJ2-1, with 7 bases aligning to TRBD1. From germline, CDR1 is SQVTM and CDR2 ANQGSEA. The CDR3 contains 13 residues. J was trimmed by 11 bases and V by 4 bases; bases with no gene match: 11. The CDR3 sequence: CSVARDRGSKQFF. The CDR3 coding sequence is TGCAGCGTTGCCCGGGACAGAGGGTCGAAGCAGTTCTTC.

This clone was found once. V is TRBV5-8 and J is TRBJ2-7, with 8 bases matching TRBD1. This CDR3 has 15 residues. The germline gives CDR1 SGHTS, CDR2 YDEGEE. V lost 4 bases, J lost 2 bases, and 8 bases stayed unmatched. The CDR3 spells CASSHGDRHTYEQYF. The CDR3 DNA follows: TGTGCCAGCAGCCACGGGGACAGGCATACCTACGAGCAGTACTTC.